The rows below give T cell receptor beta chains drawn from one sample of a study. MiXCR was run by TCRdb on the 5' RACE reads, yielding one entry per CDR3 protein. This sample has thousands of distinct CDR3 sequences, with roughly 40% found just once. Sequenced: memory CD4+ T cells sorted from blood. Every receptor here comes from a female donor with breast cancer. Both conserved end residues are part of each CDR3. The D gene is left open where the match is weak. Only some rows state a clone size, as once, few, many or a class for expanded clones.

TGTGCCAGCAGCGTAGCTGGCGGGGTCCAAGAGACCCAGTACTTC	CASSVAGGVQETQYF	TRBJ2-5	medium-sized	TRBV9	-
TGTGCCAGCAGTACCCCCTGGTTAGCAGTGAACACTGAAGCTTTCTTT	CASSTPWLAVNTEAFF	TRBJ1-1	medium-sized	TRBV28	-
TGTGCCAGCAGTTTACCCCAAGGACTAGCGGCCCGCTACGAGCAGTACTTC	CASSLPQGLAARYEQYF	TRBJ2-7	-	TRBV28	TRBD2
TGCGCCAGCAGCAGCGCAGGACACTACGAGCAGTACTTC	CASSSAGHYEQYF	TRBJ2-7	medium-sized	TRBV5-1	-
TGTGCCAGCAGTTACACGGGACAGGGGAGTAATTCACCCCTCCACTTT	CASSYTGQGSNSPLHF	TRBJ1-6	-	TRBV6-5	TRBD1
TGTGCCACCAGCAGGGGCACGCCTAATTCACCCCTCCACTTT	CATSRGTPNSPLHF	TRBJ1-6	-	TRBV15	-
TGTGCCGGCAGCCTACAGGGGGTCGAGACCCAGTACTTC	CAGSLQGVETQYF	TRBJ2-5	-	TRBV7-2	TRBD1
TGTGCCAGCAGTGACCAGGACAGGCGAGGCGGCTACACCTTC	CASSDQDRRGGYTF	TRBJ1-2	-	TRBV6-1	TRBD1
TGTGCCAGCAGCCAAGCGGTGGGGACAGGGAGAAATGGCTACACCTTC	CASSQAVGTGRNGYTF	TRBJ1-2	medium-sized	TRBV4-2	TRBD1
TGTGCCAGCAGTTACGAAGAGACCCAGTACTTC	CASSYEETQYF	TRBJ2-5	medium-sized	TRBV6-2/TRBV6-3	-
TGTGCCAGCAGTTTAAAAGGATTTGGATCTGAAGCTTTCTTT	CASSLKGFGSEAFF	TRBJ1-1	-	TRBV12-3/TRBV12-4	-
TGCGCCAGCAGCCAAGAGGCGACAGGGACACATTCACCCCTCCACTTT	CASSQEATGTHSPLHF	TRBJ1-6	medium-sized	TRBV4-1	TRBD1
TGTGCCAGCAGCTTAGACTTGGGGGAGCAGTACTTC	CASSLDLGEQYF	TRBJ2-7	-	TRBV7-2	-
TGCAGTGCTAGTGGCCTAGGCGGGTTCGAGCAGTACTTC	CSASGLGGFEQYF	TRBJ2-7	large	TRBV20-1	-
TGCGCCAGCAGCGGGGACAGAAAGGACTACACCTTC	CASSGDRKDYTF	TRBJ1-2	-	TRBV5-1	TRBD1
TGTGCCAGCAGTTACTCGTTGGGGACAGGCGAAGCAGGCTACACCTTC	CASSYSLGTGEAGYTF	TRBJ1-2	-	TRBV6-5	TRBD1
TGTGCCACCAGCAGAGCCAGCGGGGGAGAGAATGAGCAGTTCTTC	CATSRASGGENEQFF	TRBJ2-1	-	TRBV15	TRBD2
TGTGCCAGCAGCGTAGAGGTTAACCCGCTATATAATTCACCCCTCCACTTT	CASSVEVNPLYNSPLHF	TRBJ1-6	-	TRBV9	-
TGTGCCAGCAGTTTGGAGGGGGGGAATCAGCCCCAGCATTTT	CASSLEGGNQPQHF	TRBJ1-5	medium-sized	TRBV28	-
TGCGCCGGCAGCATGGGACAAGGCCCCTACGAGCAGTACTTC	CAGSMGQGPYEQYF	TRBJ2-7	-	TRBV5-1	-
TGCAGTGCTAGAGGGTTAGGCGTCCCCCAAGAGACCCAGTACTTC	CSARGLGVPQETQYF	TRBJ2-5	-	TRBV20-1	-
TGTGCCAGCAGCGTCTCCCGGGTCCGACGGACCGGGGAGCTGTTTTTT	CASSVSRVRRTGELFF	TRBJ2-2	few	TRBV6-5	-
TGTGCCAGCAGTTCAAGGGGGCCGGACGGGGAGCTGTTTTTT	CASSSRGPDGELFF	TRBJ2-2	few	TRBV2	TRBD1
TGTGCCAGCTCTGGGGCACTCCAAGAGACCCAGTACTTC	CASSGALQETQYF	TRBJ2-5	few	TRBV18	-
TGTGCCAGCGGAGACAACTATGGCTACACCTTC	CASGDNYGYTF	TRBJ1-2	few	TRBV6-2/TRBV6-3	-
TGTGCCAGCTCAAAGACAGAACAAGAGACCCAGTACTTC	CASSKTEQETQYF	TRBJ2-5	few	TRBV18	-
TGCAGTGCCGCTGGAGGAGTTATTTTAGATACGCAGTATTTT	CSAAGGVILDTQYF	TRBJ2-3	large	TRBV20-1	-
TGCGCCAGCAGTGACGCGGGAGCAGATACGCAGTATTTT	CASSDAGADTQYF	TRBJ2-3	-	TRBV10-2	TRBD2
TGTGCCAGCAGTCCGCGACTAGAGCGGAGCGAGCAGTACTTC	CASSPRLERSEQYF	TRBJ2-7	medium-sized	TRBV6-5	-
TGTGCCAGCAGCTACATAGCGGGATTAGGCACAGATACGCAGTATTTT	CASSYIAGLGTDTQYF	TRBJ2-3	few	TRBV7-3	TRBD2
TGTGCCAGCAGCCTGGCCGGGACCCTCTACGGCTACACCTTC	CASSLAGTLYGYTF	TRBJ1-2	-	TRBV11-2	-
TGCAGTGCTAGAGATAGGGGGGAAGCTGAAGCTTTCTTT	CSARDRGEAEAFF	TRBJ1-1	medium-sized	TRBV20-1	-
TGTGCCAGCCTCAGGACCGGGTGGAACACAGATACGCAGTATTTT	CASLRTGWNTDTQYF	TRBJ2-3	medium-sized	TRBV12-3/TRBV12-4	-
TGCAGCGTTCGGAGAAGCCAAACGGGTACTGAAGCTTTCTTT	CSVRRSQTGTEAFF	TRBJ1-1	-	TRBV29-1	-
TGTGCCAGCTCGCCCCAGGGGGCCAATGAGCAGTTCTTC	CASSPQGANEQFF	TRBJ2-1	few	TRBV18	TRBD1
TGTGCCTGGAGCCCGAGGGATGAGCAGTTCTTC	CAWSPRDEQFF	TRBJ2-1	-	TRBV30	-
TGTGCCAGCAGCGTCTCTAGCGGGAGGGGTGGTGAGCAGTTCTTC	CASSVSSGRGGEQFF	TRBJ2-1	-	TRBV9	TRBD2
TGCAGCGCCGGGACAGGGGATGAGCAGTTCTTC	CSAGTGDEQFF	TRBJ2-1	-	TRBV29-1	TRBD1
TGCGCCAGCAGCGACAGGGGCCTCTCCTACGAGCAGTACTTC	CASSDRGLSYEQYF	TRBJ2-7	few	TRBV5-1	TRBD1
TGTGCCAGCAGCTCCTTTCCAAGGAGTAAGTACAATGAGCAGTTCTTC	CASSSFPRSKYNEQFF	TRBJ2-1	few	TRBV7-2	-
TGCGCCAGTAGCTTGAAATGGGGGCCGGGCACCGGGGAGCTGTTTTTT	CASSLKWGPGTGELFF	TRBJ2-2	few	TRBV5-1	-
TGCAGTGCTAGAGGACAGACGTTTAGCAATGAGCAGTTCTTC	CSARGQTFSNEQFF	TRBJ2-1	-	TRBV20-1	-
TGTGCCAGCAGCTCGGGGTGGACAGGGATCGGGCCGCAGTATTTT	CASSSGWTGIGPQYF	TRBJ2-3	-	TRBV9	TRBD1
TGTGCCAGCAGCGAGTACGGGTCACTAGCGAATGCCGTGGATACGCAGTATTTT	CASSEYGSLANAVDTQYF	TRBJ2-3	medium-sized	TRBV2	TRBD2
TGCAGTGCCCTTGATCCTAGCACAGATACGCAGTATTTT	CSALDPSTDTQYF	TRBJ2-3	few	TRBV20-1	-
TGCAGCGTCTACAGGGAGATGAACACTGAAGCTTTCTTT	CSVYREMNTEAFF	TRBJ1-1	medium-sized	TRBV29-1	-
TGTGCCAGCAGCTTAATAGCGGGAGTGGGGGCAGATACGCAGTATTTT	CASSLIAGVGADTQYF	TRBJ2-3	few	TRBV7-2	TRBD2
TGCGCCTCCAACGAAGGGACTGACGGAGCGGGGGAGCTGTTTTTT	CASNEGTDGAGELFF	TRBJ2-2	-	TRBV5-1	-
TGTGCCAGCAGCTTATCTCCCTTGACTGGCGACAATGAGCAGTTCTTC	CASSLSPLTGDNEQFF	TRBJ2-1	-	TRBV7-3	-
TGCGCCAGCAGCTTACAAGTGGAAACTGAAGCTTTCTTT	CASSLQVETEAFF	TRBJ1-1	-	TRBV5-1	-
TGTGCCAGCAGTGATGTCCAGTTTAATTCACCCCTCCACTTT	CASSDVQFNSPLHF	TRBJ1-6	few	TRBV6-1	-
TGTGCCAGCAGCTTCTCGGATCGGGTCTCTGGAAACACCATATATTTT	CASSFSDRVSGNTIYF	TRBJ1-3	large	TRBV9	-
TGTGCCAGCAGTTCCCAGGAAGCCTACAATGAGCAGTTCTTC	CASSSQEAYNEQFF	TRBJ2-1	medium-sized	TRBV6-6	-
TGTGCCAGCAGTTCAATGGCGGGAGGGTCCCGGGATACGCAGTATTTC	CASSSMAGGSRDTQYF	TRBJ2-3	-	TRBV27	TRBD2
TGTGCCAGCGGTCCTTACTCTGGGGCCAACGTCCTGACTTTC	CASGPYSGANVLTF	TRBJ2-6	-	TRBV7-2	-